The entry that follows covers one T cell receptor beta chain sequence. Its antigen is currently unknown. Stated treatment: approximately 11-day PBMC culture with coronavirus spike peptide pools or control peptides (ViraFEST assay). ViraFEST sequenced TCRs after peptide-pool expansion of antigen-specific T cells. This entry belongs to a study of vaccination and CD4 T cells after COVID-19. The Oncomine TCR Beta short-read assay sequenced DNA from cultured CD4+ T cells. From the PCR reads, TCRdb called clonotypes with MiXCR, one entry per CDR3 protein. The sample lists more than 3,500 distinct CDR3 sequences, 71% occurring once. V shed 1 base and J shed 1 base, with 5 bases lying between them. CDR3 size: 15 residues. General observations from the study: The study sampled relatively few convalescent patients and omitted early post-infection timepoints.

This sequence joins TRBV12-3 or TRBV12-4 and TRBJ2-6; unclear D gene. Sequencing used CD4+ T cells from blood, cultured in vitro. This clonotype was sampled from a human donor who had recovered from COVID-19. The CDR3 DNA sequence: TGTGCCAGCAGTTTAGTTTATTCTGGGGCCAACGTCCTGACTTTC. It encodes CASSLVYSGANVLTF.